The clone carrying this TCR beta chain was observed a handful of times. Antigen: not known. Relative to the germline gene, one junction end is altered; a read error may explain this. The data were taken from a study of blood T cells in healthy people across ages. The second PCR ran about 6 to 11 cycles with a sample-barcoded 5' primer and J-beta primers. Through a template-switch adaptor with 12 random nucleotides, each cDNA molecule received a tag. Every individual sample yielded 2.5 million or more paired-end reads (each containing CDR3). Via MiXCR, TCRdb re-called the 5' RACE reads, giving one row per CDR3 protein. The table includes about 1.4 million distinct CDR3 sequences, almost 60% detected once. The CDR3 spans 14 residues. Germline CDR1 and CDR2: SGHAT and FQNNGV. The study's findings and limits: A roughly linear fall in TCR beta diversity per million T cells was seen with increasing age.

This chain uses TRBV11-2 with TRBJ1-2; the D gene is possibly TRBD1 (5 bases). The source is a man younger than 35 in good health. Sequenced: blood. The CDR3 spells CASTLGTGYYGYTF. Written as DNA, the CDR3 is TGTGCCAGCACCTTAGGGACGGGCTACTATGGTTACACCTTC.